A single sample gave rise to the 14 T cell receptor beta chains below, sequenced in a study of T cell responses to AZD1222 COVID-19 vaccine. Method: immunoSEQ multiplex PCR; TCRdb's copy keeps in-frame clones and lacks some. This repertoire shows approximately 140,000 clones, 80% to 95% found once; its top ten account for roughly 4%. This specimen was peripheral blood, taken 28 days after the second AZD1222 dose. The receptors shown here come from an adult who received the AZD1222 COVID-19 vaccine.

The chain has TRBV6-2 or TRBV6-3 and TRBJ1-4, with a possible D match to TRBD1 (6 bases). Per the germline V gene, CDR1 is MNHEY and CDR2 is SVGEGT. V lost 0 bases and J 13 bases, leaving 18 bases between the germline ends. The CDR3 totals 15 residues. CDR3 nucleotide sequence: TGTGCCAGCAGTTACTCGAAGGGTACAGGGCCGGTACTGTTTTTT. Translating gives CASSYSKGTGPVLFF.

The chain joins TRBV7-2 to TRBJ2-3; 15 bases map to TRBD2. Germline CDR1 SGHTA, CDR2 FQGNSA. The CDR3 sequence is 16 residues long. V shed 3 bases, J shed 6 bases, and the junction held 4 bases outside the gene matches. The CDR3: CASSFSGTSGRDTQYF. CDR3 nucleotides: TGTGCCAGCAGCTTTTCCGGGACTAGCGGGAGGGATACGCAGTATTTT.

The CDR3 sequence: CASSYSGDRPKETQYF. In nucleotides, the CDR3 is TGTGCCAGCAGTTACTCGGGGGACAGGCCTAAAGAGACCCAGTACTTC. The chain links TRBV6-2 or TRBV6-3 to TRBJ2-5; 8 bases map to TRBD1. The CDR3 consists of 16 residues. The V and J ends lost 0 bases and 3 bases, in that order; junction bases with no gene match: 6. Germline V lookup: CDR1 MNHEY, CDR2 SVGEGT.

J is TRBJ2-1 and V is TRBV6-5, with 11 bases that match TRBD2. Trimming cost V 4 bases and J 4 bases; bases outside gene matches: 3. This CDR3 contains 15 residues. Per the germline V gene, CDR1 is MNHEY and CDR2 is SVGAGI. The CDR3: CASSWGLADYNEQFF. Written as DNA, the CDR3 is TGTGCCAGCAGTTGGGGACTAGCGGATTACAATGAGCAGTTCTTC.

This sequence joins TRBV5-6 and TRBJ1-2; 9 nucleotides line up with TRBD1. The CDR3 has 14 amino acids. Germline V gene data show CDR1 as SGHDT and CDR2 as YYEEEE. J was trimmed by 4 bases and V by 1 base; bases with no gene match: 2. The CDR3 DNA reads TGTGCCAGCAGCTTGTGGGACAGGGCCTATGGCTACACCTTC. Amino acid sequence: CASSLWDRAYGYTF.

This chain joins TRBV5-8 and TRBJ1-5; D is undetermined. Germline CDR1 reads SGHTS; CDR2 reads YDEGEE. V was shortened by 1 base and J by 0 bases, with 8 bases between the two germline ends. The CDR3 totals 15 residues. The CDR3, as DNA: TGTGCCAGCAGCTTGCGGGTGTATAGCAATCAGCCCCAGCATTTT. Protein product: CASSLRVYSNQPQHF.

V and J are TRBV27 and TRBJ2-1; TRBD2 agrees at 7 bases. The germline V gene has CDR1 MNHEY and CDR2 SMNVEV (reference sequence). CDR3 length: 14 amino acids. V was pared by 3 bases and J by 7 bases, with 6 bases of the junction left unmatched. CDR3 sequence: CASSFGGSRNEQFF. The CDR3 bases are TGTGCCAGCAGTTTTGGCGGGAGTAGGAATGAGCAGTTCTTC.

The chain joins TRBV11-1 to TRBJ1-1; D unclear. The length of the CDR3 is 14 residues. Germline CDR1 reads SGHAT; CDR2 reads FQDESV (reference sequence). V gave up 2 bases and J gave up 3 bases, with 10 bases separating them. CDR3 DNA sequence: TGTGCCAGCAGCTTATCGCTTCAGGACACTGAAGCTTTCTTT. Protein: CASSLSLQDTEAFF.

V is TRBV5-4 and J is TRBJ2-5, with D tentatively TRBD2 (7 bases). CDR3 length: 16 residues. Per the germline V gene, CDR1 is SGHNT and CDR2 is YYREEE (reference sequence). Trimming pared 4 bases from V and 4 bases from J, leaving 20 bases between. CDR3 amino acids: CASSPGGAPLRETQYF. CDR3 coding DNA: TGTGCCAGCAGCCCTGGGGGGGCGCCTTTGCGAGAGACCCAGTACTTC.

V usage is TRBV6-4 and J usage is TRBJ2-3, with 10 bases identical to TRBD2. V lost 0 bases to trimming and J lost 0 bases; unmatched junction nucleotides: 0. CDR1 and CDR2 (germline): MRHNA, SNTAGT. This CDR3 contains 16 residues. The CDR3 reads CASSDSTSGSTDTQYF. The CDR3 bases are TGTGCCAGCAGTGACTCGACTAGCGGGAGCACAGATACGCAGTATTTT.

The V gene is TRBV7-2, the J gene TRBJ2-1, with 9 positions matching TRBD1. The CDR3 runs 15 residues. V was pared by 5 bases and J by 6 bases, with 8 bases of the junction left unmatched. From germline, CDR1 is SGHTA and CDR2 FQGNSA. CDR3 nucleotides: TGTGCCAGCAGCGTATCCGGGACAGGGTTCAATGAGCAGTTCTTC. This translates into CASSVSGTGFNEQFF.

The J gene is TRBJ2-1, the V gene TRBV7-2; possible D gene TRBD2, 6 bases. There are 11 residues in the CDR3. The ends were cut back, 8 bases at V and 7 bases at J, with 9 bases in the middle. The germline V gene encodes CDR1 SGHTA and CDR2 FQGNSA. The CDR3 reads CASARGNEQFF. As DNA, the CDR3 is TGTGCCAGCGCCCGGGGGAATGAGCAGTTCTTC.

The chain combines TRBV6-6 with TRBJ2-1; D is possibly TRBD2 (5 bases). Trimming took off 8 bases at V and 7 bases at J, with 15 bases between the two ends. CDR3 length equals 13 residues. Germline CDR1 and CDR2: MNHNY and SVGAGI (reference sequence). The CDR3 DNA sequence: TGTGCCAGCCGTCGGGGTGAGGGTAATGAGCAGTTCTTC. It specifies CASRRGEGNEQFF.

V gene TRBV3-1 (or the pseudogene TRBV3-2) combines with J gene TRBJ2-3, with TRBD2 matching 8 bases. Germline trimming cut 9 bases from V and 8 bases from J; bases unmatched to any gene: 13. This CDR3 has 14 residues. The V gene's germline CDR1 is LGHDT and CDR2 YNNKEL (reference sequence). The CDR3 DNA reads TGTGCCAGTCTCAAAGCGGGAGTTTACGGTACGCAGTATTTT. Translation gives CASLKAGVYGTQYF.